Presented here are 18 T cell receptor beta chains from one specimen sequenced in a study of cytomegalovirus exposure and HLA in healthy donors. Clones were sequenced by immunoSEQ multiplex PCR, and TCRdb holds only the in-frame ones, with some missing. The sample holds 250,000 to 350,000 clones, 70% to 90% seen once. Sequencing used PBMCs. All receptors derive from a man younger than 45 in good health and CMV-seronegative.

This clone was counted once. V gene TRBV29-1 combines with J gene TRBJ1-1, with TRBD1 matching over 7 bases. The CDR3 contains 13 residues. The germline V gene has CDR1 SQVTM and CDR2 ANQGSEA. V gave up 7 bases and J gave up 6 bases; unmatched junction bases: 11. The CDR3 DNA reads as TGCAGCGCGATAACCAGGGGGTGGGCTGAAGCTTTCTTT. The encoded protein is CSAITRGWAEAFF.

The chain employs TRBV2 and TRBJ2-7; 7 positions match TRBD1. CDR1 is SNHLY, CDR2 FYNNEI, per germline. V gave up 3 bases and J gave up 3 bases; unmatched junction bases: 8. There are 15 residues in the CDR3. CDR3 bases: TGTGCCAGCAGTGAGGGCACAGGGGAAGACTACGAGCAGTACTTC. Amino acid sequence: CASSEGTGEDYEQYF.

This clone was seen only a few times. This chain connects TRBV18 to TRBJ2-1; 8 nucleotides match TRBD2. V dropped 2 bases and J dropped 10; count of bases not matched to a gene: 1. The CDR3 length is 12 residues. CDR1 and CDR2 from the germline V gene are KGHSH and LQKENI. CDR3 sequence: CASSPTSGEQFF. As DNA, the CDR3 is TGTGCCAGCTCACCAACTAGCGGCGAGCAGTTCTTC.

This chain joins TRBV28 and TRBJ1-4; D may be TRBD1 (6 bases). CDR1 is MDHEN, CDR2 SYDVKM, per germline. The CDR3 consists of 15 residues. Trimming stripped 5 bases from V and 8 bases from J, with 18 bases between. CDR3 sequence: CASSPGGGAWEKLFF. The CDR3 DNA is TGTGCCAGCAGTCCCGGAGGGGGGGCGTGGGAAAAACTGTTTTTT.

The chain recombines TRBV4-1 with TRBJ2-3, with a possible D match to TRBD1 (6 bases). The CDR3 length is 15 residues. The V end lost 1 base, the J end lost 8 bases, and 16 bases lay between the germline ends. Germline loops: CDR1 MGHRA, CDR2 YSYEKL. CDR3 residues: CASSQVFGGAGTQYF. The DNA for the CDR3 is TGCGCCAGCAGCCAAGTATTTGGGGGCGCGGGTACGCAGTATTTT.

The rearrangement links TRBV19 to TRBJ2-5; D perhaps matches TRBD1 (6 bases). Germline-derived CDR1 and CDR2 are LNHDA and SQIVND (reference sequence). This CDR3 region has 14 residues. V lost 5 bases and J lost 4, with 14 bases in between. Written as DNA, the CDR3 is TGTGCCAGTAGTCTCAGGGGTGTGGGAGAGACCCAGTACTTC. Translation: CASSLRGVGETQYF.

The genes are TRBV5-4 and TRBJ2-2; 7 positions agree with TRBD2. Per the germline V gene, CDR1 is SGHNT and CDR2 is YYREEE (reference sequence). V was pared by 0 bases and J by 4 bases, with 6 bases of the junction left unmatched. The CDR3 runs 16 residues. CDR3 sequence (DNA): TGTGCCAGCAGCTTGGGACCTTCGGGGGGCACCGGGGAGCTGTTTTTT. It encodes CASSLGPSGGTGELFF. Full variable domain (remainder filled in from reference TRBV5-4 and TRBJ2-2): ETGVTQSPTHLIKTRGQQVTLRCSSQSGHNTVSWYQQALGQGPQFIFQYYREEENGRGNFPPRFSGLQFPNYSSELNVNALELDDSALYLCASSLGPSGGTGELFFGEGSRLTVL.

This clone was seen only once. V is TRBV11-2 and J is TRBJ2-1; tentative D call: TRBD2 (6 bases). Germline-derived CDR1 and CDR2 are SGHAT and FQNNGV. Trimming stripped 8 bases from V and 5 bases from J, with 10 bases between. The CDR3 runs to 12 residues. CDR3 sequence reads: CASAWGDNEQFF. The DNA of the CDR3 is TGTGCCAGCGCTTGGGGGGACAATGAGCAGTTCTTC.

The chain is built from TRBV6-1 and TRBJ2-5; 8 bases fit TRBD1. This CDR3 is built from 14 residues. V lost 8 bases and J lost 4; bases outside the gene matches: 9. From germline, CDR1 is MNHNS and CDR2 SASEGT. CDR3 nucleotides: TGTGCCAGCGGACCCGGGACAGGTCGAGAGACCCAGTACTTC. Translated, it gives CASGPGTGRETQYF.

In DNA, the CDR3 is TGTGCCAGCAGCTCGAGGACTAGTAGCACAGATACGCAGTATTTT. This gives the protein CASSSRTSSTDTQYF. This chain links TRBV7-8 with TRBJ2-3; 7 bases agree with TRBD2. The germline V gene encodes CDR1 SGHVS and CDR2 FQNEAQ. The CDR3 runs 15 residues. Trimming removed 4 bases from V and 0 bases from J; junction bases left unmatched: 4.

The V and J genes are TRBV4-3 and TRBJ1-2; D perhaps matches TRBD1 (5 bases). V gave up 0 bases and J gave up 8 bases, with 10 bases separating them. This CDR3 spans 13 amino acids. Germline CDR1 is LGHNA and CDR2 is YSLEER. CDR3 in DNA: TGCGCCAGCAGCCAAGACGGGGGGGAAGGCTACACCTTC. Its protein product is CASSQDGGEGYTF.

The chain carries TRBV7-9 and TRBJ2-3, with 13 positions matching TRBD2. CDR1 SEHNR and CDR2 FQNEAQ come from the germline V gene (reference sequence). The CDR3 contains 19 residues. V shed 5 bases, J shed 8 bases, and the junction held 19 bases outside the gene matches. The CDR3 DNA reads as TGTGCCAGCAGCAAAACCGGGACTAGCGGGGTAAGCTTTTCAGCTACGCAGTATTTT. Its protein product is CASSKTGTSGVSFSATQYF. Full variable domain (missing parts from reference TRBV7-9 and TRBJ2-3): DTGVSQNPRHKITKRGQNVTFRCDPISEHNRLYWYRQTLGQGPEFLTYFQNEAQLEKSRLLSDRFSAERPKGSFSTLEIQRTEQGDSAMYLCASSKTGTSGVSFSATQYFGPGTRLTVL.

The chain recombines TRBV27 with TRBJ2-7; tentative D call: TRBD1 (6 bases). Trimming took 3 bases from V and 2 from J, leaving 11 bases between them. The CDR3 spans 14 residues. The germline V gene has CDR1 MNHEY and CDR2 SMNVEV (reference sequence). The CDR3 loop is CASSLTGPAYEQYF. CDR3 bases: TGTGCCAGCAGTTTGACAGGACCTGCCTACGAGCAGTACTTC.

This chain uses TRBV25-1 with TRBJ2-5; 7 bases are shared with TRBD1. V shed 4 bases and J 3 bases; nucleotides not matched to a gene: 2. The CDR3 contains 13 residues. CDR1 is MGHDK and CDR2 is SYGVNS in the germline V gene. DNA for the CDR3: TGTGCCAGCAGTGGGGGACAGAAAGAGACCCAGTACTTC. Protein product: CASSGGQKETQYF.

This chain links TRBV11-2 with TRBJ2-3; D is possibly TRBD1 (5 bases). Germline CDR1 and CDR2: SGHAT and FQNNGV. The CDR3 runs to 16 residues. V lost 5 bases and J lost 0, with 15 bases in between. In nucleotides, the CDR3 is TGTGCCAGCAGCAGAGGACAAACACCTAGCACAGATACGCAGTATTTT. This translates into CASSRGQTPSTDTQYF. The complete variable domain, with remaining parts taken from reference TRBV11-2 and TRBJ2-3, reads EAGVAQSPRYKIIEKRQSVAFWCNPISGHATLYWYQQILGQGPKLLIQFQNNGVVDDSQLPKDRFSAERLKGVDSTLKIQPAKLEDSAVYLCASSRGQTPSTDTQYFGPGTRLTVL.

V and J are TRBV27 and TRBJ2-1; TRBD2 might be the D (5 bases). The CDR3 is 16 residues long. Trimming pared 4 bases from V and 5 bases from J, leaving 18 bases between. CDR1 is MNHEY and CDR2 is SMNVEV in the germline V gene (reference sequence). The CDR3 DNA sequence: TGTGCCAGCAGTTCCCCGGGGTTCGGCAGCCACAATGAGCAGTTCTTC. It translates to CASSSPGFGSHNEQFF.

The CDR3 region has the DNA TGTGCCAGCAGCGTGTCCGGGAGTTCGGGGAGCATTCAGTACTTC. Residues: CASSVSGSSGSIQYF. This chain joins TRBV7-8 and TRBJ2-4; D might be TRBD2 (6 bases). Between the trimmed V and J ends, which lost 5 bases and 9 bases, there was a span of 20 bases. Germline V CDR1 and CDR2: SGHVS, FQNEAQ. CDR3 length equals 15 residues.

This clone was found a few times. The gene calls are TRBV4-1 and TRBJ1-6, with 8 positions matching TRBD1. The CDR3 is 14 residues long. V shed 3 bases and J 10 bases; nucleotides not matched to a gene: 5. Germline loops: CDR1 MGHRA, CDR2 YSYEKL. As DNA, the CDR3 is TGCGCCAGCAGCCACAGGGGGCTAGGATCACCCCTCCACTTT. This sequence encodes CASSHRGLGSPLHF.